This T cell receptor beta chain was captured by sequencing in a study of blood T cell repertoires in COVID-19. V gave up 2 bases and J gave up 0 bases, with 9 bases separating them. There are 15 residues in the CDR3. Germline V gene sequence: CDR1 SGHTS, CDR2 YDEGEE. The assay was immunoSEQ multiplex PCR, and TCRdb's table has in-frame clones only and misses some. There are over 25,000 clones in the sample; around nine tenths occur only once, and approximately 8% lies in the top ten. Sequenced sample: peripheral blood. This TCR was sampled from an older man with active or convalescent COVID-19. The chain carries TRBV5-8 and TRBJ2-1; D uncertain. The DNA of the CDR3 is TGTGCCAGCAGCTTTGACCGGAGCTCCTACAATGAGCAGTTCTTC. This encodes CASSFDRSSYNEQFF.